The source of this TCR beta chain is a study of cytomegalovirus exposure and HLA in healthy donors. Study conclusions and caveats: Highest at DRB1 and lowest at HLA-C, TCR association rates differed among HLA loci in a later analysis. As was reported, the HLA-A and HLA-B alleles of most subjects were accurately predicted from TCR beta sequences. Compared with the roughly 730-donor mean, an Asian-associated ancestry cluster reportedly had fewer N-insertions, according to a later analysis.

This PCR relied on a set of 60 Vbeta primers and 13 Jbeta primers. Generated by immunoSEQ multiplex PCR, the TCRdb table keeps only in-frame clones and is missing some. The sample records 120,000 to 150,000 clones, about 82% being singletons. Notes on this clone: What it binds is not known.

Trimming cost V 1 base and J 5 bases, with 8 bases left between them. Germline V lookup: CDR1 SEHNR, CDR2 FQNEAQ (reference sequence). This CDR3 has 14 residues. Material: PBMCs. The chain has TRBV7-9 and TRBJ2-2; tentatively, D is TRBD2 (6 bases). The TCR originated in a woman aged 40 to 50 in good health and CMV-seropositive. In DNA, the CDR3 is TGTGCCAGCAGCTTAGTGGCGGGGACCGGGGAGCTGTTTTTT. This gives the protein CASSLVAGTGELFF.